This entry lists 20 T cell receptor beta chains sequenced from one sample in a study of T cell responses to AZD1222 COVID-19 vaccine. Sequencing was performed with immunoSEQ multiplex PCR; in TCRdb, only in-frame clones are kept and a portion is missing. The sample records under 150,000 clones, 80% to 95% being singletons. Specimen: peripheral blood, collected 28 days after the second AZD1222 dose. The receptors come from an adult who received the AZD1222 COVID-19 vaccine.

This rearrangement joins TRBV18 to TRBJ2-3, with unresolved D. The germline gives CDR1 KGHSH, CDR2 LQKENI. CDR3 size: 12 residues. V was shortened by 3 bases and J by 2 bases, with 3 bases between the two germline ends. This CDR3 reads CASSPTTDTQYF. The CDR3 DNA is TGTGCCAGCTCACCGACCACAGATACGCAGTATTTT.

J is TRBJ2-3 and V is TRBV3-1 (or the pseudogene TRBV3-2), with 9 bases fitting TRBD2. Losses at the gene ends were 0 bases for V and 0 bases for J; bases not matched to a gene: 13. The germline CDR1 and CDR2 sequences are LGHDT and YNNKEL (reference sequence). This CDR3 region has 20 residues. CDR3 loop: CASSQDDRAASGTSTDTQYF. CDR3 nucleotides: TGTGCCAGCAGCCAAGATGATCGGGCGGCTAGCGGGACTAGCACAGATACGCAGTATTTT.

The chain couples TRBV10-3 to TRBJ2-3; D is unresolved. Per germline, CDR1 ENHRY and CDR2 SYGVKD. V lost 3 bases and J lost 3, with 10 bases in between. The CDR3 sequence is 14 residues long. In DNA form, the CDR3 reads TGTGCCATCAGTGAAAGAGACTTTACAGATACGCAGTATTTT. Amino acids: CAISERDFTDTQYF.

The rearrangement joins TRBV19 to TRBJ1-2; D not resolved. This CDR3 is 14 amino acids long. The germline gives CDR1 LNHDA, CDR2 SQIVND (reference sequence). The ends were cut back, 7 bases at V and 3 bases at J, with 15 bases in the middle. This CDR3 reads CASTPGGVDYGYTF. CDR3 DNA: TGTGCCAGTACTCCGGGAGGAGTTGACTATGGCTACACCTTC.

DNA of the CDR3: TGTGCCAGCAGCCAAACCAGCGCAACTAATGAAAAACTGTTTTTT. Amino acids: CASSQTSATNEKLFF. The genes are TRBV3-1 (or the pseudogene TRBV3-2) and TRBJ1-4; D call uncertain. V dropped 2 bases and J dropped 0 bases, with 7 bases sitting between them. CDR3 size: 15 residues. Germline assignment: CDR1 LGHDT and CDR2 YNNKEL (reference sequence).

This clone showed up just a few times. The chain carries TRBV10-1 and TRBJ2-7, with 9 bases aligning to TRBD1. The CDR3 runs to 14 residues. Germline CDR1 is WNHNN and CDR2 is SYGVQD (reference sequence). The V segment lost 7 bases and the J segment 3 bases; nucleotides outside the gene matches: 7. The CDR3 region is CASNNGTGNYEQYV. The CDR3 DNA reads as TGCGCCAGCAATAATGGGACAGGGAACTACGAGCAGTACGTC.

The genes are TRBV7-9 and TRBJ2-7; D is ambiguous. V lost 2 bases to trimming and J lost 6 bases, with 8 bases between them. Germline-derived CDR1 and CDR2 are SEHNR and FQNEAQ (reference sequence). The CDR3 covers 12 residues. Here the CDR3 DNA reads TGTGCCAGCAGCTTAACGGGTGTCGAGCAGTACGTC. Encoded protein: CASSLTGVEQYV.

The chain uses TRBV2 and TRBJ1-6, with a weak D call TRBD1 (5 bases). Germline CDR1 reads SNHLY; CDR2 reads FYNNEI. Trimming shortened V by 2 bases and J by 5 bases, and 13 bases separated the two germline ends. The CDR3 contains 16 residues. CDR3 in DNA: TGTGCCAGCAGTGAACGGGGACCGACCCATAATTCACCCCTCCACTTT. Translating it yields CASSERGPTHNSPLHF.

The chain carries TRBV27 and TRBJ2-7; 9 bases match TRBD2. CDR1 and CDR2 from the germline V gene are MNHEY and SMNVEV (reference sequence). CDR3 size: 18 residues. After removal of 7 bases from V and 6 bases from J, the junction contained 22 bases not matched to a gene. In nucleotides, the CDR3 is TGTGCCAGCACCCTCTCTGGGCGGGAGGGCCTAAGCTTTGGCGAGCAGTACGTC. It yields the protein CASTLSGREGLSFGEQYV.

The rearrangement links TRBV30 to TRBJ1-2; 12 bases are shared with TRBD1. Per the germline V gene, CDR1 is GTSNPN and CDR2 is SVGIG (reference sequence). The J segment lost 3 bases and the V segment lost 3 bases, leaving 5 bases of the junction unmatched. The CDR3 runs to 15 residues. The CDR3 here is CAWRGQGAADYGYTF. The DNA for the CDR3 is TGTGCCTGGAGGGGACAGGGGGCAGCGGACTATGGCTACACCTTC.

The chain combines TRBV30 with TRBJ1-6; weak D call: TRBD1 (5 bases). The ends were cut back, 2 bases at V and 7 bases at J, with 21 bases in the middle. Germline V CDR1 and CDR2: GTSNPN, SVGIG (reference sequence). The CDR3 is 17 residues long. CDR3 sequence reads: CAWSSIRDSLSNSPLHF. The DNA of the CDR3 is TGTGCCTGGAGTTCTATCCGGGACTCCTTAAGCAATTCACCCCTCCACTTT. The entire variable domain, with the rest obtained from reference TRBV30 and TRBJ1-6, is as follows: SQTIHQWPATLVQPVGSPLSLECTVEGTSNPNLYWYRQAAGRGLQLLFYSVGIGQISSEVPQNLSASRPQDRQFILSSKKLLLSDSGFYLCAWSSIRDSLSNSPLHFGNGTRLTVT.

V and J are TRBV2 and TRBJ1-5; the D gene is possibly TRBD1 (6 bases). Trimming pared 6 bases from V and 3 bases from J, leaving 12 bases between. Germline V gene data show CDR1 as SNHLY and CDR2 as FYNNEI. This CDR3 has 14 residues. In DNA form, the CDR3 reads TGTGCCAGCAGCCTACAGGGCTACAATCAGCCCCAGCATTTT. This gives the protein CASSLQGYNQPQHF.

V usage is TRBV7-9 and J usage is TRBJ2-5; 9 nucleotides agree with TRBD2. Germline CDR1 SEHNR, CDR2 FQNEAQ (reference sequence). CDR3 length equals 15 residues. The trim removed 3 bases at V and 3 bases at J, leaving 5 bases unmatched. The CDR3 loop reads CASSLVTSGEETQYF. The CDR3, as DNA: TGTGCCAGCAGCTTGGTGACTAGCGGAGAAGAGACCCAGTACTTC.

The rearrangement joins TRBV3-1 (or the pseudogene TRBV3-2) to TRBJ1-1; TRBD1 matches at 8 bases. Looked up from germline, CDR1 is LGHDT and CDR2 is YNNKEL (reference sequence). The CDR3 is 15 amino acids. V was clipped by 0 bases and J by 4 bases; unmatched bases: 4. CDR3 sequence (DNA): TGTGCCAGCAGCCAAGATCAGGGGGCGGTCACTGAAGCTTTCTTT. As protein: CASSQDQGAVTEAFF.

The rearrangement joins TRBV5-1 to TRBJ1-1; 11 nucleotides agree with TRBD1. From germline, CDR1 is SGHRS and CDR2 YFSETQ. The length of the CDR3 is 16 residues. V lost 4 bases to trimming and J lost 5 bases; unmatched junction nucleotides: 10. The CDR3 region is CASSALGQGALTEAFF. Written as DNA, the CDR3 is TGCGCCAGCAGCGCCCTTGGACAGGGGGCGTTGACTGAAGCTTTCTTT.

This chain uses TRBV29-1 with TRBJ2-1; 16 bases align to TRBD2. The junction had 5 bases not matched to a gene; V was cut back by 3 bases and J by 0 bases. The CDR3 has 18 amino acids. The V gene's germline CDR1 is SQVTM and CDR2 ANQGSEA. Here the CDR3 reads CSVEGLAGGGSSYNEQFF. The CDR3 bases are TGCAGCGTTGAGGGACTAGCGGGAGGGGGGAGCTCCTACAATGAGCAGTTCTTC.

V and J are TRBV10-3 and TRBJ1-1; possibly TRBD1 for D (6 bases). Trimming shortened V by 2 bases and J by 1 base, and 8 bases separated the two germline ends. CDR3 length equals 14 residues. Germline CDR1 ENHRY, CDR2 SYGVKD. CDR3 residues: CAISEGQTNTEAFF. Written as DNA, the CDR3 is TGTGCCATCAGTGAGGGACAGACGAACACTGAAGCTTTCTTT.

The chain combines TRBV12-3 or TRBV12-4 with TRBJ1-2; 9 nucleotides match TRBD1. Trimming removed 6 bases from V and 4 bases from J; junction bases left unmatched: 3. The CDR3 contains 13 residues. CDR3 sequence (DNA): TGTGCCAGCAGGCCGACAGGGGGCTATGGCTACACCTTC. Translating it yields CASRPTGGYGYTF.

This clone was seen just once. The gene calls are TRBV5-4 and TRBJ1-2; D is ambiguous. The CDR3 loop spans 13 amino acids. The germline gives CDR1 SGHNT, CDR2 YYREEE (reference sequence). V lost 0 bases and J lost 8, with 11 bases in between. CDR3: CASSLAGGGGYTF. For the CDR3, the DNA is TGTGCCAGCAGCTTGGCCGGAGGAGGCGGCTACACCTTC.

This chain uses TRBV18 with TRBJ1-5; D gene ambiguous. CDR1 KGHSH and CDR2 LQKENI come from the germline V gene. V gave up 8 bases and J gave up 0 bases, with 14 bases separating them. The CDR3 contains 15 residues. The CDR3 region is CASAARESSNQPQHF. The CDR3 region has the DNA TGTGCCAGCGCCGCCCGAGAGAGTAGCAATCAGCCCCAGCATTTT.